A single count supports the clone carrying this T cell receptor beta chain. Its antigen is currently unknown. This CDR3 spans 17 amino acids. The V and J ends lost 3 bases and 4 bases respectively, with 19 bases between them. Germline loops: CDR1 MDHEN, CDR2 SYDVKM. PCR used 60 Vbeta primers and 13 Jbeta primers. Assay: immunoSEQ multiplex PCR; the TCRdb copy retains only in-frame clones and omits some. The repertoire includes some 110,000 clones, over 55% of them detected once, and 2.5% to 3% sits in the top ten. The data derive from a study of cytomegalovirus exposure and HLA in healthy donors. Looking at the study overall: Researchers previously reported finding fewer than 140 million unique TCR beta sequences from around 200 million T cells.

Notes on the study in general: What was likely a sequencing artifact was a cluster of highly shared sequence variants. In an earlier analysis, in 540 or so donors, most V segments appeared productive either ~87% or ~30% of the time. Through in vitro validation, a few CMV-associated chains were shown to be specific for CMV antigens.

This rearrangement joins TRBV28 to TRBJ1-5; D is possibly TRBD1 (5 bases). The specimen was PBMCs. This clonotype originated in a female donor in good health and CMV-seronegative. The CDR3 loop reads CASSLDPGLPSNQPQHF. CDR3 coding DNA: TGTGCCAGCAGTTTGGACCCGGGACTACCATCGAATCAGCCCCAGCATTTT.